This T cell receptor (beta chain) was found in a study of OX40 agonist ivuxolimab in advanced cancers. For context, the study as a whole: Ivuxolimab was an agonistic, fully human IgG2 monoclonal antibody directed against OX40 (CD134), a costimulatory receptor. Of the roughly 51 patients in dose escalation, around 20 had hepatocellular carcinoma, some 15 had melanoma, 9 had renal cell carcinoma and 9 had head and neck cancer. Patients were allowed to have had prior anti-PD-1, anti-PD-L1 or anti-CTLA-4 therapy, and approximately 40% of the dose-escalation patients had previously received checkpoint inhibitors. The paper describes the monotherapy dose-escalation part (N = 52 patients) of the phase I trial of ivuxolimab. Partial responses occurred in three dose-escalation patients, of whom one had hepatocellular carcinoma and two had cutaneous melanoma. The purpose of peripheral TCRbeta sequencing was to test whether ivuxolimab changed TCR sequence diversity and led to clonal T-cell expansion. Intravenous ivuxolimab was administered to patients every 2 weeks at six dose levels: 0.01, 0.1, 0.3, 1.5, 3 and 10 mg/kg. A male proportion of roughly 80% and a mean age of around 60 years, ranging from roughly 23 to 90, were recorded for the dose-escalation cohort. The full study reports these points: Partial responders in the 0.1-3.0 mg/kg groups had among the lowest normalized peripheral clonal expansion, especially among CD8+ T cells. At doses of 0.1 to 3.0 mg/kg, clonal expansion of both CD4+ and CD8+ blood T cells was observed from baseline to week 6. The antigen specificity of the peripheral T cells that underwent clonal expansion was not determined. Low levels of normalized T-cell clonal expansion were also seen in some patients who did not respond. After ivuxolimab, more expanded clones were found on average in CD8+ T cells than in CD4+ T cells.

Patients with a history of autoimmune disease or receiving systemic immunosuppression were excluded from the trial. In every dose cohort, peripheral blood was drawn for TCR sequencing at baseline, cycle 4 day 1, and cycle 7 day 1. Samples came from an open-label, multicenter, first-in-human phase I dose-escalation trial of ivuxolimab. The trial enrolled adults with locally advanced or metastatic head and neck squamous cell, hepatocellular, melanoma or renal cell carcinoma. Before TCR sequencing, CD4+ T cells and CD8+ T cells from peripheral blood were sorted into separate populations. With regard to this clone: Its specific antigen is unknown. No per-base quality is available; no much larger clone lies one base away.

To sequence the TCRbeta CDR3 region, genomic DNA was isolated from the sorted cells. The immunoSEQ Assay was used for sequencing of TCRbeta CDR3 regions. TCRdb stores this immuneACCESS table with in-frame sequences only. Part of the clones is absent; in the studies checked, under half of the shortfall reflects unresolved V genes, and no reason is known for the rest. The sample yields 75,000 to 95,000 clones; over 75% were counted once. Of the sample, roughly 4% falls within the top ten clones. The junction shows trimming of 3 bases on V and 2 bases on J, plus 11 bases between the germline ends. The germline V gene sets CDR1 to SGHTA and CDR2 to FQGNSA. Measured from the cysteine to the phenylalanine, the CDR3 is 15 residues long. CDR3 DNA is the only sequence kept; it has 45 bases, read in frame from the first base.

This specimen was CD4+ or CD8+ T cells sorted from blood, taken in a trial of the OX40 agonist ivuxolimab. Rearrangement joined TRBV7-2 to TRBJ2-1, with TRBD2 perhaps the D gene, on 6 matching bases. The sequence came from an adult with an advanced solid tumor such as melanoma, head and neck, liver or kidney cancer. CDR3 protein: CASSFIADTYNEQFF. In nucleotide form, the sequence is TGTGCCAGCAGCTTTATAGCGGACACCTACAATGAGCAGTTCTTC.